The present T cell receptor (beta chain) was sequenced within a study of shared clonotypes between healthy human individuals. Per germline, CDR1 SGHRS and CDR2 YFSETQ. This CDR3 is 16 amino acids long. The V segment lost 1 base and the J segment 3 bases; nucleotides outside the gene matches: 3. The data were produced by immunoSEQ multiplex PCR, yet TCRdb's version contains in-frame clones alone and is incomplete. Of 530,000 or so clones in the sample, around 79% were seen once. Sequences were obtained from PBMCs. The rearrangement joins TRBV5-1 to TRBJ2-2; 10 bases align to TRBD1. The TCR sequence derives from a woman between 40 and 55 years old in good health. Some clones in this sample may be carry-over from other donors' samples. CDR3 bases: TGCGCCAGCAGCTTGACCGGGACAGGGGACACCGGGGAGCTGTTTTTT. Translated, it gives CASSLTGTGDTGELFF.